This is a list of T cell receptor beta chains from one sample in a study of shared clonotypes between healthy human individuals. Sequencing used immunoSEQ multiplex PCR; TCRdb keeps in-frame clones, though not all of them. Seen here are 2.3 million or so clones, 85% to 95% observed once, and the top ten hold about 0.37%. The specimen sequenced was naive CD4+ T cells from PBMCs. Receptor source: a man between 18 and 35 years old in good health. Some clones in this sample may be carry-over from other donors' samples. CDR3s include the opening cysteine and the closing phenylalanine or tryptophan. Each record gives: J gene, V gene, clone size, D gene, CDR3 length, CDR3 protein, CDR3 DNA. D genes are given only for firm matches. Clone size is not always given. Where it is, it says once, few, many or a class for expanded clones.

J gene: TRBJ1-5; V gene: TRBV10-3; clone size: .; D gene: .; CDR3 length: 13; CDR3 protein: CAISSQGSPPQHF; CDR3 DNA: TGTGCCATCAGTTCGCAGGGAAGCCCGCCCCAGCATTTT
J gene: TRBJ1-1; V gene: TRBV6-1; clone size: .; D gene: .; CDR3 length: 13; CDR3 protein: CASIPIGNTEAFF; CDR3 DNA: TGTGCCAGCATCCCCATAGGGAACACTGAAGCTTTCTTT
J gene: TRBJ2-7; V gene: TRBV29-1; clone size: .; D gene: .; CDR3 length: 14; CDR3 protein: CSVVGRQSGLEQYF; CDR3 DNA: TGCAGCGTTGTCGGCCGGCAGTCGGGGCTCGAGCAGTACTTC
J gene: TRBJ1-3; V gene: TRBV6-1; clone size: .; D gene: .; CDR3 length: 13; CDR3 protein: CASSSEPGNTIYF; CDR3 DNA: TGTGCCAGCAGTTCAGAACCTGGAAACACCATATATTTT
J gene: TRBJ1-5; V gene: TRBV4-3; clone size: .; D gene: .; CDR3 length: 13; CDR3 protein: CASSQEGDQPQHF; CDR3 DNA: TGCGCCAGCAGCCAAGAGGGGGATCAGCCCCAGCATTTT
J gene: TRBJ2-7; V gene: TRBV15; clone size: .; D gene: .; CDR3 length: 14; CDR3 protein: CATSRDVALSEQYF; CDR3 DNA: TGTGCCACCAGCAGAGATGTGGCCCTGTCCGAGCAGTACTTC
J gene: TRBJ2-1; V gene: TRBV7-8; clone size: .; D gene: TRBD2; CDR3 length: 20; CDR3 protein: CASSSTSGGRGAPPRNEQFF; CDR3 DNA: TGTGCCAGCAGCTCTACTTCCGGGGGGAGGGGAGCCCCCCCGAGGAATGAGCAGTTCTTC
J gene: TRBJ2-5; V gene: TRBV5-1; clone size: .; D gene: TRBD2; CDR3 length: 17; CDR3 protein: CASSSSWTSGDQETQYF; CDR3 DNA: TGCGCCAGCAGCTCGAGCTGGACTAGCGGAGACCAAGAGACCCAGTACTTC
J gene: TRBJ2-1; V gene: TRBV7-3; clone size: .; D gene: .; CDR3 length: 15; CDR3 protein: CASSLERTSYNEQFF; CDR3 DNA: TGTGCCAGCAGCTTAGAGCGTACCTCCTACAATGAGCAGTTCTTC
J gene: TRBJ1-1; V gene: TRBV4-3; clone size: .; D gene: .; CDR3 length: 15; CDR3 protein: CASSQGFGRGTEAFF; CDR3 DNA: TGCGCCAGCAGCCAAGGTTTTGGGAGGGGCACTGAAGCTTTCTTT
J gene: TRBJ1-5; V gene: TRBV28; clone size: few; D gene: .; CDR3 length: 15; CDR3 protein: CASGKRQGSNQPQHF; CDR3 DNA: TGTGCCAGCGGAAAAAGGCAGGGAAGCAATCAGCCCCAGCATTTT
J gene: TRBJ1-2; V gene: TRBV18; clone size: .; D gene: TRBD1; CDR3 length: 14; CDR3 protein: CASSLGQGIYGYTF; CDR3 DNA: TGTGCCAGCTCTCTAGGACAGGGAATCTATGGCTACACCTTC
J gene: TRBJ2-2; V gene: TRBV11-2; clone size: .; D gene: TRBD1; CDR3 length: 16; CDR3 protein: CASSFYGTGDTGELFF; CDR3 DNA: TGTGCCAGCAGCTTCTATGGGACAGGGGACACCGGGGAGCTGTTTTTT
J gene: TRBJ2-1; V gene: TRBV7-8; clone size: .; D gene: .; CDR3 length: 15; CDR3 protein: CASSLWPSPTSQEFF; CDR3 DNA: TGTGCCAGCAGCTTATGGCCTAGCCCCACGTCGCAGGAGTTCTTC
J gene: TRBJ2-7; V gene: TRBV11-3; clone size: .; D gene: TRBD1; CDR3 length: 12; CDR3 protein: CASSMTGDQQYF; CDR3 DNA: TGTGCCAGCAGTATGACAGGGGATCAGCAGTACTTC
J gene: TRBJ2-7; V gene: TRBV7-9; clone size: .; D gene: .; CDR3 length: 15; CDR3 protein: CASSLAYVNSYEQYF; CDR3 DNA: TGTGCCAGCAGCTTAGCGTACGTCAACTCCTACGAGCAGTACTTC
J gene: TRBJ2-7; V gene: TRBV18; clone size: .; D gene: .; CDR3 length: 15; CDR3 protein: CASSPNRDTNYEQYF; CDR3 DNA: TGTGCCAGCTCACCAAACCGGGACACGAATTACGAGCAGTACTTC
J gene: TRBJ2-7; V gene: TRBV19; clone size: .; D gene: .; CDR3 length: 15; CDR3 protein: CASSPYSRGTSAQYF; CDR3 DNA: TGTGCCAGTAGTCCCTACTCGAGGGGGACCTCGGCGCAGTACTTC